The entry that follows covers one T cell receptor beta chain sequence. Its antigen is undetermined. These data belong to a study of beta chain features in type 1 diabetes. Study results and limitations: When Type 1 diabetes patients were examined, their TCRB CDR3s proved moderately but significantly shorter in all four CD4+ subsets.

This CDR3 is 13 amino acids long. Trimming shortened V by 4 bases and J by 4 bases, and 11 bases separated the two germline ends. The germline V gene encodes CDR1 SGDLS and CDR2 YYNGEE. All of the isolated RNA was reverse transcribed, so expressed TCRB transcripts were sequenced. Method: immunoSEQ multiplex PCR; TCRdb's copy keeps in-frame clones and lacks some. The table shows some 400,000 clones, with around 15% occurring only once. CD45RO/CCR7/CD25/CD127/CD95/CD27 separated CD4+ naive, central memory, regulatory and stem cell-like memory cells by sorting. Sequenced input: naive CD4+ T cells from blood. The TCR comes from a woman under 30 in good health. V usage is TRBV9 and J usage is TRBJ1-1; weak D call: TRBD1 (6 bases). The CDR3 loop is CASSRQGTTEAFF. DNA for the CDR3: TGTGCCAGCAGCCGCCAGGGGACCACTGAAGCTTTCTTT.